These T cell receptor beta chains were read from a single sample in a study of T cell changes during pregnancy in multiple sclerosis. Assay: immunoSEQ multiplex PCR; the TCRdb copy retains only in-frame clones and omits some. The data show under 70,000 clones, approximately 92% seen once. The sequences come from CD4+ T cells from peripheral blood mononuclear cells, collected after pregnancy. These receptors were obtained from a female donor with multiple sclerosis, enrolled in a pregnancy study. Both conserved end residues are trimmed from each CDR3. Each record gives: CDR3 protein, V gene, clone size, J gene. Clone size appears in some rows only: once, few, many, or a class for an expanded clone.

SARGLAGGF TRBV20-1 - TRBJ2-3
ASSQVATSSYEQY TRBV4-2 - TRBJ2-7
ASNGQGYGYT TRBV6-5 - TRBJ1-2
ASSTQGDTEAF TRBV6-6 - TRBJ1-1
ASSELTGFNSPLH TRBV6-1 - TRBJ1-6
ASSLWGQSYEQY TRBV7-6 - TRBJ2-7
ASEHNGGTLYNQPQH TRBV12-5 - TRBJ1-5
ASSQDSNTGELF TRBV7-2 - TRBJ2-2
ASSIGGTGRYEQY TRBV19 once TRBJ2-7
ASSYGQATGNTIY TRBV6-5 - TRBJ1-3
ASSVTLQGEAF TRBV6-4 - TRBJ1-1
ASSYGMNTEAF TRBV6-5 - TRBJ1-1
ASSVGTGGTDTEAF TRBV9 - TRBJ1-1
ASSLANTIY TRBV5-4 - TRBJ1-3
AWIPPGVYGYT TRBV30 - TRBJ1-2
ASEDTGSGNTIY TRBV6-6 - TRBJ1-3
ASSPLRERPPSGNTIY TRBV18 - TRBJ1-3
ARGTRGGEWTGELF TRBV27 - TRBJ2-2
ASSPGTSSYNEQF TRBV5-4 - TRBJ2-1
ASSPEQATNYGYT TRBV18 - TRBJ1-2
ATGTGSSETQY TRBV10-3 - TRBJ2-5
SAQAAWGYT TRBV20-1 - TRBJ1-2
ASSGRDRGNSPLH TRBV6-1 - TRBJ1-6
ASSLDGQVNQPQH TRBV5-8 - TRBJ1-5
ASSSPGGGEQF TRBV7-2 - TRBJ2-1
ASSNPRANRENQPQH TRBV19 - TRBJ1-5
ASSTPLGVGTEAF TRBV7-9 - TRBJ1-1
ASSSLQGPEKLF TRBV27 - TRBJ1-4
ASSSAGGIETQY TRBV27 - TRBJ2-5
ASSRDTGELF TRBV2 - TRBJ2-2
ASSFGSRGPYGYT TRBV27 - TRBJ1-2
ASSEQQGVTGNTIY TRBV25-1 - TRBJ1-3
ASSYLVGGQNYGYT TRBV6-5 - TRBJ1-2
ASSFRVNTEAF TRBV7-2 - TRBJ1-1
ASSSPIPERGGDRAYAGTQY TRBV27 - TRBJ2-3
ASSLDQPQH TRBV2 - TRBJ1-5
AISERQGGPYGYT TRBV10-3 - TRBJ1-2
ASSQEGRRQADTQY TRBV4-3 - TRBJ2-3
ASGLVESIDWIFTDTQY TRBV12-5 - TRBJ2-3
ASSQVTRATEAF TRBV4-3 - TRBJ1-1
ASSPGQGAYNEQF TRBV11-3 - TRBJ2-1
ASSFSTGVLGYGYT TRBV27 - TRBJ1-2
ASNLEANVLT TRBV2 - TRBJ2-6
ASSLRGGGQTQY TRBV5-1 - TRBJ2-5
ASRIRGWETQY TRBV5-6 - TRBJ2-5
ASSVEGVTEAF TRBV9 - TRBJ1-1
ATPRKTYSNQPQH TRBV7-9 - TRBJ1-5
ASSRPDRGTDGYT TRBV4-2 once TRBJ1-2
ASSALSGEKLF TRBV9 - TRBJ1-4
ASSYSSQEEETQY TRBV6-5 - TRBJ2-5
ASSLPTGAGYEQY TRBV4-2 - TRBJ2-7
ASRRAAGQGINEQY TRBV19 - TRBJ2-7
ASSQTGYGYT TRBV4-1 - TRBJ1-2
AISESRASNQPQH TRBV10-3 - TRBJ1-5
ASRLALDNVLT TRBV6-5 - TRBJ2-6